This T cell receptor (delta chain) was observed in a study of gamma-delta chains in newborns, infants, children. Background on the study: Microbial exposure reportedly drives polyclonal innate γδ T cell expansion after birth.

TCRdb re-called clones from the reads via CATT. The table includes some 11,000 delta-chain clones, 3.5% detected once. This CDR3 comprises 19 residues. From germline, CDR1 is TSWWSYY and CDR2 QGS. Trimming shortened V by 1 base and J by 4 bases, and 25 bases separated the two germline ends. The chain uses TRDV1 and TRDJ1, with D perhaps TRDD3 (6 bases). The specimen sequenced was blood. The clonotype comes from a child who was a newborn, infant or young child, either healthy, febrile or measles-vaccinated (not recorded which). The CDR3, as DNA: TGTGCTCTTGGGGAACACTCCCCCTACCTGGGGTCCAGTGACGATAAACTCATCTTT. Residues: CALGEHSPYLGSSDDKLIF.